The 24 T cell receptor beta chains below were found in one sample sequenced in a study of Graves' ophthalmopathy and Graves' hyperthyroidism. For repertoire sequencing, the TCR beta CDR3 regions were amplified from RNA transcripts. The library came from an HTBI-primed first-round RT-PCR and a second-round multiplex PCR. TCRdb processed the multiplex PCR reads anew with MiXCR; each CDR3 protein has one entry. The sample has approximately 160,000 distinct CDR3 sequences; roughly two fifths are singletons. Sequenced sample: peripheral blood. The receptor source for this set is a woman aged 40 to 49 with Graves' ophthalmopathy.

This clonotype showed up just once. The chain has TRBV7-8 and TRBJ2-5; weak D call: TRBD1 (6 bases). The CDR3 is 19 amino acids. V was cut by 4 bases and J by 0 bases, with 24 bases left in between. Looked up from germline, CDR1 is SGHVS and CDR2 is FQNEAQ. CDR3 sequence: CASSSKRWGQKRDQETQYF. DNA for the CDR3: TGTGCCAGCAGCTCCAAGCGATGGGGGCAGAAAAGAGACCAAGAGACCCAGTACTTC.

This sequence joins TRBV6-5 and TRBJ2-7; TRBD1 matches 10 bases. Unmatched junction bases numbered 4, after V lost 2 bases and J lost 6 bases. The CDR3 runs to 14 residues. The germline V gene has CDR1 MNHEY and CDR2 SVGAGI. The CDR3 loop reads CASSYHRQGAEQYF. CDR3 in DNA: TGTGCCAGCAGTTACCACAGACAGGGGGCCGAGCAGTACTTC.

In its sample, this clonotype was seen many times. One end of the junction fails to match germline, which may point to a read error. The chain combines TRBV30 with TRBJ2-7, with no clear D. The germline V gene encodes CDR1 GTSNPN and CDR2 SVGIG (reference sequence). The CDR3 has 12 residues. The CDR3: CTWSVSHYEQYF. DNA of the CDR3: TGTACCTGGAGTGTATCCCACTACGAGCAGTACTTC.

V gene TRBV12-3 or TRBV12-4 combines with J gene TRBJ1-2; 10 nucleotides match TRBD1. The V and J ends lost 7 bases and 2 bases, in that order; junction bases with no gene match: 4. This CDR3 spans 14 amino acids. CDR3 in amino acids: CASTPGQGNYGYTF. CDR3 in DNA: TGTGCCAGCACCCCGGGACAGGGGAACTATGGCTACACCTTC.

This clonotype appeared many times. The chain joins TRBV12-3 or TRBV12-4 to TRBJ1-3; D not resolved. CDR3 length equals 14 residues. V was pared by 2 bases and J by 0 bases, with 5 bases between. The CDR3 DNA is TGTGCCAGCAGTTTAACACCCTCTGGAAACACCATATATTTT. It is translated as CASSLTPSGNTIYF.

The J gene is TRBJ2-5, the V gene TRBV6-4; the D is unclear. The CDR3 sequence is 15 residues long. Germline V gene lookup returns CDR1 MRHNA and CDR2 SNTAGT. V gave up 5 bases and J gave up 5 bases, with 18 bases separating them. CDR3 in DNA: TGTGCCAGCAGTTACGGTATGGTTACTCCGGAGACCCAGTACTTC. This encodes CASSYGMVTPETQYF.

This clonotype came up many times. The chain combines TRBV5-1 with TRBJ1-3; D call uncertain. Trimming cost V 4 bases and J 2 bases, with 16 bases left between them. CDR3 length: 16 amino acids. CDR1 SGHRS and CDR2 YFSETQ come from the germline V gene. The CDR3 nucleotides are TGCGCCAGCAGCCTTACCGGGCCGTCCCCTGGAAACACCATATATTTT. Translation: CASSLTGPSPGNTIYF.

The CDR3, as DNA: TGTGCCAGCAGTGATTCCCAGGGTAGCTCCTATAATTCACCCCTCCACTTT. This gives the protein CASSDSQGSSYNSPLHF. The chain combines TRBV6-1 with TRBJ1-6, with D possibly being TRBD1 (5 bases). The CDR3 length is 17 residues. V lost 3 bases and J 0 bases, leaving 12 bases between the germline ends. The V gene's germline CDR1 is MNHNS and CDR2 SASEGT.

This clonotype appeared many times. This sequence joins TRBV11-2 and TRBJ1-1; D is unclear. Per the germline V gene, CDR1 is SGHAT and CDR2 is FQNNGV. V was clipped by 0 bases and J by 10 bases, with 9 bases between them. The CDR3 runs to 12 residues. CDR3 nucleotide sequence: TGTGCCAGCAGCTTAGACCCCACGATAGCTTTCTTT. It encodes CASSLDPTIAFF.

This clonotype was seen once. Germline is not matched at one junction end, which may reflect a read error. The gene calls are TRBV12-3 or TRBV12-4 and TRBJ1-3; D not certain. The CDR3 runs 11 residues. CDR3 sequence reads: CAMRFGNTIYF. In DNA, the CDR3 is TGCGCGATGAGGTTCGGAAACACCATATATTTT.

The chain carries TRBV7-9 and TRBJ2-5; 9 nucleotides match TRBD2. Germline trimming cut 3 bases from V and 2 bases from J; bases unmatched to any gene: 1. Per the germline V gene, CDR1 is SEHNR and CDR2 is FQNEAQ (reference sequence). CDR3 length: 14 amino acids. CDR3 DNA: TGTGCCAGCAGCTTCGCGGGAGGGCAAGAGACCCAGTACTTC. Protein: CASSFAGGQETQYF.

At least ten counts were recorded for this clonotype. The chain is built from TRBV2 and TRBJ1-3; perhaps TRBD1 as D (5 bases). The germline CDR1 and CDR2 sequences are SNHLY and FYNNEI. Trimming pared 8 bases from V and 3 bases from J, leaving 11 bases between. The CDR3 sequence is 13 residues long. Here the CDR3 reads CASGGRGGNTIYF. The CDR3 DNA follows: TGTGCCAGCGGGGGTCGGGGTGGAAACACCATATATTTT.

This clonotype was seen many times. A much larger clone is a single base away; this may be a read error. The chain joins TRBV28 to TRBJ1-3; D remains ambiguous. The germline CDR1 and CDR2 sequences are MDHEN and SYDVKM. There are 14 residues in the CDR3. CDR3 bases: TGTGCCAGCTCGGCAGAACTCTCTGAAAACACCATATATTTT. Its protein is CASSAELSENTIYF.

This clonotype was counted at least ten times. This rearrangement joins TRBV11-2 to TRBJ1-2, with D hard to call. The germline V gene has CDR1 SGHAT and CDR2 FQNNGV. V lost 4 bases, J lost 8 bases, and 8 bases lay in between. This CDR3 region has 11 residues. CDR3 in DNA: TGTGCCAGCAGCTCTCTCGGGGGCTACACCTTC. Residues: CASSSLGGYTF.

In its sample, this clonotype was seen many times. For the CDR3, the DNA is TGTGCCAGCAGTTACGACAGATTGAACACTGAAGCTTTCTTT. Translated: CASSYDRLNTEAFF. The chain links TRBV6-2 or TRBV6-3 to TRBJ1-1; D is perhaps TRBD1 (5 bases). Germline CDR1 MNHEY, CDR2 SVGEGT. V was pared by 2 bases and J by 0 bases, with 7 bases between. This CDR3 is built from 14 residues.

The CDR3 DNA follows: TGCAGTTCAGGGGGAGAGTCTGGACAGGGGATGGAGACCCAGTACTTC. Translation gives CSSGGESGQGMETQYF. The genes are TRBV20-1 and TRBJ2-5; 9 bases fit TRBD1. Germline CDR1 reads DFQATT; CDR2 reads SNEGSKA (reference sequence). CDR3 length: 16 amino acids. Trimming at V came to 8 bases and at J to 5 bases, leaving 18 bases not matched to a gene.

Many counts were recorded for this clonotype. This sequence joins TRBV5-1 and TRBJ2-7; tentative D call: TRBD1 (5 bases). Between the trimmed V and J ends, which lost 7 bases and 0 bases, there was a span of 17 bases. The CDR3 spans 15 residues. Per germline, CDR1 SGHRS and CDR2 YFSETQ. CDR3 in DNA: TGCGCCAGCCGAGAAGGGGTCTTAGACTCCTACGAGCAGTACTTC. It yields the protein CASREGVLDSYEQYF.

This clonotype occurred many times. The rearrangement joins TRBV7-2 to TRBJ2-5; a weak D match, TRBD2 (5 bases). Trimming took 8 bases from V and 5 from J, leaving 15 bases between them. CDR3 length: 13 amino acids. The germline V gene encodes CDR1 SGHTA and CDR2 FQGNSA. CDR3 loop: CASRTDISETQYF. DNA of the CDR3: TGTGCCAGCCGGACTGATATTTCGGAGACCCAGTACTTC.

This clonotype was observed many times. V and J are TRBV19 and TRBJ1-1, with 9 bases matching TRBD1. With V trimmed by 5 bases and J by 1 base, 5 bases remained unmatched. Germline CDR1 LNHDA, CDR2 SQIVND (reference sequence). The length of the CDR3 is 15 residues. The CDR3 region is CASSWPGQGNTEAFF. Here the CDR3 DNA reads TGTGCCAGTAGTTGGCCGGGACAGGGGAACACTGAAGCTTTCTTT.

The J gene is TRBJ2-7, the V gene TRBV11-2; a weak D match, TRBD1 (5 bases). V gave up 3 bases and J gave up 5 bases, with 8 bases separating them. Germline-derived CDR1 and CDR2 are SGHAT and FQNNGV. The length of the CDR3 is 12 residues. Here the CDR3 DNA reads TGTGCCAGCAGCTTTTCCAGGGACGAGCAGTACTTC. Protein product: CASSFSRDEQYF.

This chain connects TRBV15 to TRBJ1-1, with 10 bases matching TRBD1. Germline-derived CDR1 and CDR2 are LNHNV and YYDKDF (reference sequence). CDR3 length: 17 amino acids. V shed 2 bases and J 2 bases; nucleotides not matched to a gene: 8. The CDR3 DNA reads TGTGCCACCAGCAGATGGACAGGGGGAGGTAGCAACACTGAAGCTTTCTTT. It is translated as CATSRWTGGGSNTEAFF. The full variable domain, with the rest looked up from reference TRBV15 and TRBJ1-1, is DAMVIQNPRYQVTQFGKPVTLSCSQTLNHNVMYWYQQKSSQAPKLLFHYYDKDFNNEADTPDNFQSRRPNTSFCFLDIRSPGLGDTAMYLCATSRWTGGGSNTEAFFGQGTRLTVV.

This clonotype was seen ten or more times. CDR3 residues: CASSVGHVNQPQHF. In DNA, the CDR3 is TGTGCCAGCAGCGTGGGCCACGTCAATCAGCCCCAGCATTTT. The rearrangement links TRBV6-5 to TRBJ1-5; D is unclear. Germline values: CDR1 MNHEY, CDR2 SVGAGI. The CDR3 contains 14 residues. V lost 6 bases to trimming and J lost 3 bases, with 12 bases between them.

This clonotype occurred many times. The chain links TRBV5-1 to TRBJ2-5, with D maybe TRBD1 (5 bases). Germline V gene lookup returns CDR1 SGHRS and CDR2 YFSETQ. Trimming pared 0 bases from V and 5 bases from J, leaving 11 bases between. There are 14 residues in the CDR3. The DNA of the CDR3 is TGCGCCAGCAGCTTGGTGACAGCCAAGGAGACCCAGTACTTC. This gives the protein CASSLVTAKETQYF. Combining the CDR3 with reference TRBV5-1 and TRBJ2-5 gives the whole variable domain KAGVTQTPRYLIKTRGQQVTLSCSPISGHRSVSWYQQTPGQGLQFLFEYFSETQRNKGNFPGRFSGRQFSNSRSEMNVSTLELGDSALYLCASSLVTAKETQYFGPGTRLLVL.

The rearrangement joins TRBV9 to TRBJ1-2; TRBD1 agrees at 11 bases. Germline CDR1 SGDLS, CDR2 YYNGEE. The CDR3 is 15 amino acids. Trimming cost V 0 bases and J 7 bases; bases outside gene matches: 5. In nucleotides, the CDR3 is TGTGCCAGCAGCGTAGAGGGACAGGGGGTGGGTGGCTACACCTTC. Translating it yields CASSVEGQGVGGYTF. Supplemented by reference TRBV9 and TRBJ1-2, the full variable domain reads DSGVTQTPKHLITATGQRVTLRCSPRSGDLSVYWYQQSLDQGLQFLIQYYNGEERAKGNILERFSAQQFPDLHSELNLSSLELGDSALYFCASSVEGQGVGGYTFGSGTRLTVV.